Following are 30 T cell receptor beta chains from one sample sequenced in a study of OX40 agonist ivuxolimab in advanced cancers. TCRdb's copy holds only in-frame clones and misses some; the assay was immunoSEQ multiplex PCR. The sample yields tens of thousands of clones, 85% seen once. This sample comprised CD4+ or CD8+ T cells sorted from blood, obtained in a trial of the OX40 agonist ivuxolimab. These receptor sequences come from an adult with an advanced solid tumor such as melanoma, head and neck, liver or kidney cancer.

The chain is built from TRBV2 and TRBJ2-7, with 8 bases fitting TRBD1. CDR1 is SNHLY, CDR2 FYNNEI, per germline. V dropped 6 bases and J dropped 3; count of bases not matched to a gene: 10. The CDR3 is made up of 15 amino acids. The CDR3 is CASRFGTGWLYEQYF. The CDR3 bases are TGTGCCAGCAGGTTCGGGACAGGCTGGCTCTACGAGCAGTACTTC. The variable domain in full, with the rest retrieved from reference TRBV2 and TRBJ2-7, is EPEVTQTPSHQVTQMGQEVILRCVPISNHLYFYWYRQILGQKVEFLVSFYNNEISEKSEIFDDQFSVERPDGSNFTLKIRSTKLEDSAMYFCASRFGTGWLYEQYFGPGTRLTVT.

The chain has TRBV19 and TRBJ2-3; possible D gene TRBD2, 6 bases. The germline V gene has CDR1 LNHDA and CDR2 SQIVND (reference sequence). Trimming cost V 6 bases and J 2 bases, with 15 bases left between them. The CDR3 is 15 residues long. CDR3 protein: CASRSRGTDTDTQYF. The CDR3, as DNA: TGTGCCAGTAGAAGTCGCGGGACGGACACAGATACGCAGTATTTT.

V is TRBV19 and J is TRBJ2-3, with TRBD1 as a possible D gene (6 bases). This CDR3 is built from 14 residues. V shed 3 bases and J shed 3 bases, with 10 bases lying between them. Germline CDR1 is LNHDA and CDR2 is SQIVND (reference sequence). In DNA form, the CDR3 reads TGTGCCAGTAGTATGCAGGGGACAACAGATACGCAGTATTTT. Encoded protein: CASSMQGTTDTQYF.

This sequence joins TRBV5-1 and TRBJ1-2, with 7 bases fitting TRBD1. This CDR3 is 12 amino acids long. Germline assignment: CDR1 SGHRS and CDR2 YFSETQ. The junction had 4 bases not matched to a gene; V was cut back by 3 bases and J by 8 bases. The CDR3 region has the DNA TGCGCCAGCAGCTGGGACAGCACCGGCTACACCTTC. It yields the protein CASSWDSTGYTF.

In its sample, this clone was seen once. V usage is TRBV18 and J usage is TRBJ2-3, with D possibly TRBD2 on 6 matching bases. Germline CDR1 is KGHSH and CDR2 is LQKENI. The V gene lost 1 base and the J gene lost 3 bases, with 11 bases spanning the gap. This CDR3 region has 15 residues. CDR3 in DNA: TGTGCCAGCTCACCACAGGCGGGGAGGACAGATACGCAGTATTTT. Translation: CASSPQAGRTDTQYF.

The V and J genes are TRBV5-4 and TRBJ2-5, with D perhaps matching TRBD2 (6 bases). Germline V lookup: CDR1 SGHNT, CDR2 YYREEE (reference sequence). The CDR3 spans 12 residues. Trimming stripped 7 bases from V and 5 bases from J, with 12 bases between. In DNA form, the CDR3 reads TGTGCCAGCGGGCGGGGAACGGAGACCCAGTACTTC. It codes for CASGRGTETQYF.

The rearrangement links TRBV6-4 to TRBJ2-1, with TRBD2 matching over 12 bases. Germline V lookup: CDR1 MRHNA, CDR2 SNTAGT. There are 15 residues in the CDR3. V was pared by 6 bases and J by 4 bases, with 4 bases of the junction left unmatched. The CDR3 DNA reads as TGTGCCAGCAGGGTTCTAGCGGGAGGGTACAATGAGCAGTTCTTC. It codes for CASRVLAGGYNEQFF.

CDR3 in amino acids: CASSLALAGDSDTQYF. In DNA form, the CDR3 reads TGCGCCAGCAGCTTGGCATTAGCGGGGGATTCAGATACGCAGTATTTT. V and J are TRBV5-1 and TRBJ2-3; 9 bases match TRBD2. The CDR3 is made up of 16 amino acids. Germline CDR1 and CDR2: SGHRS and YFSETQ. Germline trimming cut 0 bases from V and 4 bases from J; bases unmatched to any gene: 6. The full variable domain, rest sourced from reference TRBV5-1 and TRBJ2-3, is KAGVTQTPRYLIKTRGQQVTLSCSPISGHRSVSWYQQTPGQGLQFLFEYFSETQRNKGNFPGRFSGRQFSNSRSEMNVSTLELGDSALYLCASSLALAGDSDTQYFGPGTRLTVL.

J is TRBJ2-1 and V is TRBV5-6; D is uncertain. Germline loops: CDR1 SGHDT, CDR2 YYEEEE. The CDR3 consists of 16 residues. With 1 base removed from V and 0 bases from J, the gap between germline ends came to 11 bases. CDR3 loop: CASSLRAGYSYNEQFF. The CDR3 bases are TGTGCCAGCAGCTTGCGTGCAGGTTACTCCTACAATGAGCAGTTCTTC.

The rearrangement uses TRBV27 and TRBJ2-1; D is unresolved. Germline CDR1 MNHEY, CDR2 SMNVEV (reference sequence). The CDR3 extends over 11 amino acids. Trimming cost V 3 bases and J 4 bases, with 1 base left between them. The CDR3 sequence is CASSLYNEQFF. The DNA of the CDR3 is TGTGCCAGCAGTTTGTACAATGAGCAGTTCTTC.

The V call is TRBV27, the J call TRBJ1-2; D is possibly TRBD1 (6 bases). The germline gives CDR1 MNHEY, CDR2 SMNVEV (reference sequence). V was pared by 4 bases and J by 8 bases, with 17 bases between. The CDR3 contains 14 residues. Here the CDR3 reads CASSSPGGLEGYTF. The CDR3 nucleotides are TGTGCCAGCAGTTCGCCGGGGGGGCTTGAAGGCTACACCTTC.

In its sample, this clone was seen once. J is TRBJ2-6 and V is TRBV19; D uncertain. Trimming pared 3 bases from V and 0 bases from J, leaving 6 bases between. The CDR3 has 15 amino acids. Germline lookup yields CDR1 LNHDA and CDR2 SQIVND (reference sequence). The CDR3 loop reads CASSMRSSGANVLTF. Written as DNA, the CDR3 is TGTGCCAGTAGTATGCGAAGCTCTGGGGCCAACGTCCTGACTTTC.

The CDR3 sequence: CASSRQGANYGYTF. CDR3 nucleotide sequence: TGTGCCAGCAGTAGACAGGGGGCGAACTATGGCTACACCTTC. This sequence joins TRBV2 and TRBJ1-2; the match to TRBD1 covers 10 bases. Germline values: CDR1 SNHLY, CDR2 FYNNEI. V shed 5 bases and J 2 bases; nucleotides not matched to a gene: 2. This CDR3 has 14 residues.

This chain joins TRBV11-1 and TRBJ2-2; possibly TRBD2 for D (5 bases). CDR1 is SGHAT, CDR2 FQDESV, per germline (reference sequence). V gave up 5 bases and J gave up 0 bases, with 10 bases separating them. This CDR3 region has 15 residues. In nucleotides, the CDR3 is TGTGCCAGCAGCCGGAGGACCCCGAACACCGGGGAGCTGTTTTTT. This translates into CASSRRTPNTGELFF. Full variable domain (rest looked up from reference TRBV11-1 and TRBJ2-2): EAEVAQSPRYKITEKSQAVAFWCDPISGHATLYWYRQILGQGPELLVQFQDESVVDDSQLPKDRFSAERLKGVDSTLKIQPAELGDSAMYLCASSRRTPNTGELFFGEGSRLTVL.

The chain is built from TRBV28 and TRBJ2-7; possibly TRBD1 for D (5 bases). V was clipped by 3 bases and J by 0 bases, with 9 bases between them. The length of the CDR3 is 14 residues. In germline, CDR1 is MDHEN, CDR2 SYDVKM. CDR3 region: CASSLTVSSYEQYF. CDR3 bases: TGTGCCAGCAGTTTGACAGTTAGCTCCTACGAGCAGTACTTC.

The chain couples TRBV9 to TRBJ1-1; D gene unclear. The CDR3 runs 15 residues. Trimming pared 0 bases from V and 2 bases from J, leaving 11 bases between. Germline lookup yields CDR1 SGDLS and CDR2 YYNGEE. CDR3 coding DNA: TGTGCCAGCAGCGTAGGGTGGGAACCTAACACTGAAGCTTTCTTT. This translates into CASSVGWEPNTEAFF.

The chain joins TRBV18 to TRBJ2-5; TRBD2 is a possible D gene (5 bases). Germline V gene data show CDR1 as KGHSH and CDR2 as LQKENI. Deletions cut 1 base from V and 5 bases from J, with 8 bases between. The CDR3 runs to 13 residues. The CDR3 protein is CASSPLSGETQYF. In nucleotides, the CDR3 is TGTGCCAGCTCACCACTTTCGGGGGAGACCCAGTACTTC.

V usage is TRBV6-5 and J usage is TRBJ2-3; weak D call: TRBD2 (6 bases). CDR1 MNHEY and CDR2 SVGAGI come from the germline V gene. V gave up 2 bases and J gave up 0 bases, with 12 bases separating them. The CDR3 is 16 amino acids. CDR3 sequence (DNA): TGTGCCAGCAGTTACGGTCCCGGGACTAGCACAGATACGCAGTATTTT. Its protein is CASSYGPGTSTDTQYF.

This clone has only a few counts. The J gene is TRBJ1-3, the V gene TRBV6-1; D not resolved. The V and J ends lost 6 bases and 2 bases respectively, with 11 bases between them. Germline V gene sequence: CDR1 MNHNS, CDR2 SASEGT. The CDR3 consists of 14 residues. This CDR3 is CASSPSTAGNTIYF. CDR3 DNA sequence: TGTGCCAGCAGCCCTAGTACTGCTGGAAACACCATATATTTT.

The chain uses TRBV7-3 and TRBJ2-1; TRBD2 matches 11 bases. Germline V gives CDR1 SGHTA, CDR2 FQGTGA. CDR3 length equals 18 residues. J lost 5 bases, V lost 6 bases, and 15 bases had no gene match. Here the CDR3 reads CASRLNITSGRIHNEQFF. The CDR3 DNA reads as TGTGCCAGCAGGCTTAATATTACTAGCGGGAGAATCCACAATGAGCAGTTCTTC.

This rearrangement joins TRBV2 to TRBJ2-7; the D is unclear. Looked up from germline, CDR1 is SNHLY and CDR2 is FYNNEI. The CDR3 runs to 13 residues. Deletions cut 2 bases from V and 1 base from J, with 6 bases between. CDR3 region: CASSERFSYEQYF. The CDR3 nucleotides are TGTGCCAGCAGTGAACGGTTTTCCTACGAGCAGTACTTC.

The V call is TRBV9, the J call TRBJ2-3; D ambiguous. CDR1 and CDR2 from the germline V gene are SGDLS and YYNGEE. The V gene lost 4 bases and the J gene lost 2 bases, with 11 bases spanning the gap. The length of the CDR3 is 14 residues. CDR3 region: CASSPAEPTDTQYF. The DNA for the CDR3 is TGTGCCAGCAGCCCCGCGGAGCCCACAGATACGCAGTATTTT.

The J gene is TRBJ2-2, the V gene TRBV5-1; D is perhaps TRBD1 (5 bases). The CDR3 runs to 15 residues. CDR1 is SGHRS, CDR2 YFSETQ, per germline. V lost 0 bases, J lost 0 bases, and 6 bases lay in between. The CDR3 is CASSLGQTNTGELFF. The CDR3, as DNA: TGCGCCAGCAGCTTGGGACAGACGAACACCGGGGAGCTGTTTTTT.

The chain joins TRBV21-1 to TRBJ2-1. TRBV21-1 is classified as a pseudogene. This CDR3 is 17 amino acids long. The CDR3 is CASSNPYKGSDRNEQFF. The CDR3 bases are TGTGCCAGCAGCAACCCCTACAAAGGGTCTGATCGGAATGAGCAGTTCTTC.

CDR3 in amino acids: CASSLGARTDTQYF. As DNA, the CDR3 is TGTGCCAGCAGCTTAGGGGCTCGCACAGATACGCAGTATTTT. The gene calls are TRBV7-2 and TRBJ2-3; D is unresolved. The CDR3 loop spans 14 amino acids. Germline CDR1 SGHTA, CDR2 FQGNSA. V was pared by 1 base and J by 1 base, with 6 bases between. Variable domain in full (rest from reference TRBV7-2 and TRBJ2-3): GAGVSQSPSNKVTEKGKDVELRCDPISGHTALYWYRQSLGQGLEFLIYFQGNSAPDKSGLPSDRFSAERTGGSVSTLTIQRTQQEDSAVYLCASSLGARTDTQYFGPGTRLTVL.

This clone appeared a few times. The rearrangement links TRBV7-8 to TRBJ2-5, with 9 bases aligning to TRBD2. V was clipped by 5 bases and J by 5 bases; unmatched bases: 9. Germline assignment: CDR1 SGHVS and CDR2 FQNEAQ. The CDR3 length is 15 residues. Here the CDR3 reads CASSLKRGVMETQYF. The CDR3 region has the DNA TGTGCCAGCAGCCTGAAGCGGGGGGTCATGGAGACCCAGTACTTC.

The chain has TRBV28 and TRBJ2-5, with D possibly being TRBD1 or TRBD2 (6 bases each). TRBJ2-7 matches the DNA end more closely, so the J call is doubtful. This CDR3 has 15 residues. The germline gives CDR1 MDHEN, CDR2 SYDVKM. The CDR3 DNA sequence: TGTGCCAGCAGTCATGCGGGACAATCCTCCTACGAGCAGTACTTC. It specifies CASSHAGQSSYEQYF.

This sequence joins TRBV6-1 and TRBJ2-7, with D uncertain. This CDR3 region has 14 residues. Germline-derived CDR1 and CDR2 are MNHNS and SASEGT. Trimming removed 0 bases from V and 0 bases from J, with 6 bases in between. The CDR3 here is CASSEASVSYEQYF. For the CDR3, the DNA is TGTGCCAGCAGTGAAGCTTCAGTCTCCTACGAGCAGTACTTC.

Concerning this clone: Germline is not matched at one junction end, which may reflect a read error. The chain is built from TRBV5-3 and TRBJ2-5; no reliable D call. TRBV5-3 is placed among ORFs of uncertain function. CDR3 length equals 12 residues. Written as DNA, the CDR3 is TGTGCCAGCAGCTGGGGTGGGGAGACCCAGTACTTC. This codes for CASSWGGETQYF.

This chain links TRBV18 with TRBJ1-1, with D possibly being TRBD1 (5 bases). The ends were cut back, 1 base at V and 5 bases at J, with 23 bases in the middle. This CDR3 comprises 18 residues. The germline V gene encodes CDR1 KGHSH and CDR2 LQKENI. The CDR3 region is CASSPRSSWGSGGTEAFF. The CDR3 coding sequence is TGTGCCAGCTCACCACGGAGTAGCTGGGGCTCGGGAGGGACTGAAGCTTTCTTT.